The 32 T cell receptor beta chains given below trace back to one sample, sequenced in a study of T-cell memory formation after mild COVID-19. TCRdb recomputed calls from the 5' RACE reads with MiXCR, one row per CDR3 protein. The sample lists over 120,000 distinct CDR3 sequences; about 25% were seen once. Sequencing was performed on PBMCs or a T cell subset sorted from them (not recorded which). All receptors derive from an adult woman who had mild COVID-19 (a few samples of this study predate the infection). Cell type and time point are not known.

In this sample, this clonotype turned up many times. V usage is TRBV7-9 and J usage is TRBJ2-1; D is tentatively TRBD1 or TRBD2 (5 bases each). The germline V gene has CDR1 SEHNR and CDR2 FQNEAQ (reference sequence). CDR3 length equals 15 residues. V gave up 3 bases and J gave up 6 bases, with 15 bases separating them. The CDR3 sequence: CASSFVGDPLNEQFF. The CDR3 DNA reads TGTGCCAGCAGCTTTGTTGGGGACCCCCTCAATGAGCAGTTCTTC.

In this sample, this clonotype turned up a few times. The CDR3 loop is CASSEPGGTYNEQFF. The CDR3 DNA follows: TGTGCCAGCAGTGAACCGGGAGGGACCTACAATGAGCAGTTCTTC. V and J are TRBV2 and TRBJ2-1; TRBD2 aligns across 8 bases. This CDR3 comprises 15 residues. Germline CDR1 SNHLY, CDR2 FYNNEI. V trimming: 2 bases; J trimming: 2 bases; junction bases outside the gene matches: 2. Complete variable domain (other parts from reference TRBV2 and TRBJ2-1): EPEVTQTPSHQVTQMGQEVILRCVPISNHLYFYWYRQILGQKVEFLVSFYNNEISEKSEIFDDQFSVERPDGSNFTLKIRSTKLEDSAMYFCASSEPGGTYNEQFFGPGTRLTVL.

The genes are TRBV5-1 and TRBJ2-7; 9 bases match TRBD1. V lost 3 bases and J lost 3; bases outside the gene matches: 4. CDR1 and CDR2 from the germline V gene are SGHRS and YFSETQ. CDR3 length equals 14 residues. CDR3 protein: CASSSGQGLYEQYF. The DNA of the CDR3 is TGCGCCAGCAGCTCGGGACAGGGACTCTACGAGCAGTACTTC.

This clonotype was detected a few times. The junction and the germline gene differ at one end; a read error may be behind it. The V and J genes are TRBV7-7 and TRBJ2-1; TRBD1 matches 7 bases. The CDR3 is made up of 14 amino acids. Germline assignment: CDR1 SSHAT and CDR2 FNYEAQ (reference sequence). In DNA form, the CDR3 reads TGTGCTAGCAGCTTAGTGACAGGGAGTGATGAGCAGTTCTTC. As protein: CASSLVTGSDEQFF. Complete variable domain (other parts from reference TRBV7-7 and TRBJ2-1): GAGVSQSPRYKVTKRGQDVTLRCDPISSHATLYWYQQALGQGPEFLTYFNYEAQPDKSGLPSDRFSAERPEGSISTLTIQRTEQRDSAMYRCASSLVTGSDEQFFGPGTRLTVL.

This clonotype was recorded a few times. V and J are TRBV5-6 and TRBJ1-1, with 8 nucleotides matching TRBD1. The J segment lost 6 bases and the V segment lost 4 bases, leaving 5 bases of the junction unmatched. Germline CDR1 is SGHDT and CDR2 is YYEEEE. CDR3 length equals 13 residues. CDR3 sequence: CASSLDRGAEAFF. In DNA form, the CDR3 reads TGTGCCAGCAGCCTTGACAGGGGCGCTGAAGCTTTCTTT.

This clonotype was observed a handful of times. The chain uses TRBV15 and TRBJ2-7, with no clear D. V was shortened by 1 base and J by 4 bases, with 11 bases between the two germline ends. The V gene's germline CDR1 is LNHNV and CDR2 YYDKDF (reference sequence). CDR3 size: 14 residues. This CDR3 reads CATSRAHRGYEQYF. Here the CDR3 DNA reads TGTGCCACCAGCAGAGCTCACAGAGGATACGAGCAGTACTTC.

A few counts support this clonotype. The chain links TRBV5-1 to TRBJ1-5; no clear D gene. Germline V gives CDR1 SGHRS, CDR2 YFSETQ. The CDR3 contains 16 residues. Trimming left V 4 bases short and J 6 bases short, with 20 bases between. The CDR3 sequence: CASSPEGGGFSQPQHF. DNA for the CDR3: TGCGCCAGCAGCCCCGAGGGCGGCGGCTTCAGTCAGCCCCAGCATTTT.

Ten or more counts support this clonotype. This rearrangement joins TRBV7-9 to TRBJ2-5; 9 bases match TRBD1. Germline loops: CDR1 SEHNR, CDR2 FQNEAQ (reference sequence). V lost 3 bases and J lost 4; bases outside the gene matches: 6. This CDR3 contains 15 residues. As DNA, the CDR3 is TGTGCCAGCAGCTTTGGACAGGGGTTGCTAGAGACCCAGTACTTC. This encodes CASSFGQGLLETQYF.

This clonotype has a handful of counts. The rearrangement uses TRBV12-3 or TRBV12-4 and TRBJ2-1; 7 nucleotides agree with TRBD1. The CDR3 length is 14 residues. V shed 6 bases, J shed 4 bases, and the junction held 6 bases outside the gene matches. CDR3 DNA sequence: TGTGCCAGCAGCCCCTCACAGGGGTACAATGAGCAGTTCTTC. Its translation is CASSPSQGYNEQFF.

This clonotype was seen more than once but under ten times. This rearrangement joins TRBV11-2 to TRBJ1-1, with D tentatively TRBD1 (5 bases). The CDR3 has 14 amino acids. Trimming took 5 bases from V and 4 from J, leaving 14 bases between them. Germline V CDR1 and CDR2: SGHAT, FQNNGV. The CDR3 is CASSPLKGLTEAFF. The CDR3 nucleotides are TGTGCCAGCAGCCCCCTTAAGGGGCTCACTGAAGCTTTCTTT.

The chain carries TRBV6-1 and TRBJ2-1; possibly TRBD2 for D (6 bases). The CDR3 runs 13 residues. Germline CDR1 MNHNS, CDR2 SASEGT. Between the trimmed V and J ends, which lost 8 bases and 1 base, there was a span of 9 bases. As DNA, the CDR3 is TGTGCCAGCCTCGGAGGGTCCTACAATGAGCAGTTCTTC. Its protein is CASLGGSYNEQFF.

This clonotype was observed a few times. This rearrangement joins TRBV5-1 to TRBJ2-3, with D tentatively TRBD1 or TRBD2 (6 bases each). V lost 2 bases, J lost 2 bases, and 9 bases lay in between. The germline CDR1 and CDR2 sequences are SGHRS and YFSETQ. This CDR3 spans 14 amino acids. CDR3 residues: CASSFRGPTDTQYF. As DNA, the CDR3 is TGCGCCAGCAGCTTTCGGGGGCCCACAGATACGCAGTATTTT.

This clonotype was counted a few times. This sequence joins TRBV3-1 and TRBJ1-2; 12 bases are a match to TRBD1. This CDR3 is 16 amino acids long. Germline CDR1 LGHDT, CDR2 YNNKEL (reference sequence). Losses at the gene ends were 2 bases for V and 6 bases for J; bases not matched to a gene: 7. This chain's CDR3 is CASSQQTGTGGDGYTF. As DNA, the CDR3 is TGTGCCAGCAGCCAACAAACCGGGACAGGGGGCGATGGCTACACCTTC.

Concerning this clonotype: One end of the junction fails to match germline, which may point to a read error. The CDR3 nucleotides read TGTGCCAGCAGCCAAGGGGTGCAAGGGGCCTATCGCTACACCTTC. It translates to CASSQGVQGAYRYTF. The chain has TRBV4-2 and TRBJ1-2, with D possibly matching TRBD1 (5 bases). The CDR3 spans 15 residues. CDR1 LGHNA and CDR2 YNFKEQ come from the germline V gene.

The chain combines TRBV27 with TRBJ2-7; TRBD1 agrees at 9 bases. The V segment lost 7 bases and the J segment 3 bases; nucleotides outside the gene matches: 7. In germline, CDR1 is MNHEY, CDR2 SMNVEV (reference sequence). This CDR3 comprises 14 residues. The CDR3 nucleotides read TGTGCCAGCAAGACGACAGGGGGACACTACGAGCAGTACTTC. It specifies CASKTTGGHYEQYF.

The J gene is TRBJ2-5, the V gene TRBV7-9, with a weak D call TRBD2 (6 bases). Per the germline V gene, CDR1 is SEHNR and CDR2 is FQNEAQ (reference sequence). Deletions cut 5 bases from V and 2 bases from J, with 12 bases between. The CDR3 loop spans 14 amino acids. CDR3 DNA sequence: TGTGCCAGCAGCGTCACGGGACTTCAAGAGACCCAGTACTTC. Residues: CASSVTGLQETQYF.

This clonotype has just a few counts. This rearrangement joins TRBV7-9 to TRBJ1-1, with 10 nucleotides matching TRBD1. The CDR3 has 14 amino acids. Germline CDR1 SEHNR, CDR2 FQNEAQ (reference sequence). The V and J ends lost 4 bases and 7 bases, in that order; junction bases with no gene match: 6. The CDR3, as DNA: TGTGCCAGCAGCTCCGGGACAGGGGCCATTGAAGCTTTCTTT. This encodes CASSSGTGAIEAFF. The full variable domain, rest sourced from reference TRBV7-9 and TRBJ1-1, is DTGVSQNPRHKITKRGQNVTFRCDPISEHNRLYWYRQTLGQGPEFLTYFQNEAQLEKSRLLSDRFSAERPKGSFSTLEIQRTEQGDSAMYLCASSSGTGAIEAFFGQGTRLTVV.

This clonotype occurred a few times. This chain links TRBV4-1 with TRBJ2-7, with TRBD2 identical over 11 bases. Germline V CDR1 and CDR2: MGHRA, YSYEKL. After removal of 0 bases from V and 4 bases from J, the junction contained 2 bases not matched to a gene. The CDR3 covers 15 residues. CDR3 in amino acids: CASSQDRLAGYEQYF. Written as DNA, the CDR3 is TGCGCCAGCAGCCAAGATCGACTAGCGGGATACGAGCAGTACTTC.

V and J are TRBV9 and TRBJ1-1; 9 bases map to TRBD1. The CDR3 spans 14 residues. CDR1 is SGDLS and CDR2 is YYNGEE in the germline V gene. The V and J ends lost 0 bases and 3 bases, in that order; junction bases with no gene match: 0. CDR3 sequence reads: CASSVGDRDTEAFF. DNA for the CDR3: TGTGCCAGCAGCGTAGGGGACAGGGACACTGAAGCTTTCTTT.

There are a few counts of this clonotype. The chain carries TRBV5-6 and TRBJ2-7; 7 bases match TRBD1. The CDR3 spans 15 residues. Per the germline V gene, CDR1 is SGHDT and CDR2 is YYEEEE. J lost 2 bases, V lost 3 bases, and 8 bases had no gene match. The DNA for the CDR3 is TGTGCCAGCAGCTCCCGATGGGACAGCACCTACGAGCAGTACTTC. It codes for CASSSRWDSTYEQYF.

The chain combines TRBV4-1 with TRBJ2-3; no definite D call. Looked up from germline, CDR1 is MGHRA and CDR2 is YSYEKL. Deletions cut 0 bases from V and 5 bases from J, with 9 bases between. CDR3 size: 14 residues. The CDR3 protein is CASSQENQIDTQYF. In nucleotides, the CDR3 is TGCGCCAGCAGCCAAGAGAATCAGATAGATACGCAGTATTTT.

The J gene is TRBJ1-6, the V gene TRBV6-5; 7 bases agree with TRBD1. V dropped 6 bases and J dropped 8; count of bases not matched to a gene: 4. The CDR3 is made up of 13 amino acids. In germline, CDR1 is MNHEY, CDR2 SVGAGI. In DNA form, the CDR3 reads TGTGCCAGCAGATTTACAGGGGATTCACCCCTCCACTTT. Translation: CASRFTGDSPLHF.

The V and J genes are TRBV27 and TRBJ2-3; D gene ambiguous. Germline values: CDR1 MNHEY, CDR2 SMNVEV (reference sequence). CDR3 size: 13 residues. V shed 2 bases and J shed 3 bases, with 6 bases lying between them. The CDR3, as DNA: TGTGCCAGCAGTTTACGGTGGACAGATACGCAGTATTTT. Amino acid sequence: CASSLRWTDTQYF.

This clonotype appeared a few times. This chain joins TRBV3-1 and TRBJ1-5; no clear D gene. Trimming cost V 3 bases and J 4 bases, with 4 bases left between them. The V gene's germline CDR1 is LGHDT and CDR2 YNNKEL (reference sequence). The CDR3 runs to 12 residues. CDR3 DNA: TGTGCCAGCAGCCAGGAGAATCAGCCCCAGCATTTT. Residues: CASSQENQPQHF.

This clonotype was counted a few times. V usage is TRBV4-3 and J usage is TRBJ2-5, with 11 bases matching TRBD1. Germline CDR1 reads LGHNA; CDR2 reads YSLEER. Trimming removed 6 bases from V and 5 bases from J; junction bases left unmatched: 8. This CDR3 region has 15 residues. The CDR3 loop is CASSVRDRGLETQYF. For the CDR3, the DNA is TGCGCCAGCAGTGTCCGGGACAGGGGGTTGGAGACCCAGTACTTC.

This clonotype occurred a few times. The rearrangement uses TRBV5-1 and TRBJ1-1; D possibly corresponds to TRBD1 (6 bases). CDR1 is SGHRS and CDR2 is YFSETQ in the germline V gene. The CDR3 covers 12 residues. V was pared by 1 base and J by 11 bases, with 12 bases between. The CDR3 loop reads CASSLTGIDAFF. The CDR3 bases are TGCGCCAGCAGCTTGACAGGGATTGATGCTTTCTTT.

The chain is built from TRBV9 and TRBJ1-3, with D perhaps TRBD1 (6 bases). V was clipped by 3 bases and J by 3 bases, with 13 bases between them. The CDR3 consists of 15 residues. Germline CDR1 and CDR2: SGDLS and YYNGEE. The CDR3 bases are TGTGCCAGCAGCGAGGGCGGACAGCTTGGAAACACCATATATTTT. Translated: CASSEGGQLGNTIYF.

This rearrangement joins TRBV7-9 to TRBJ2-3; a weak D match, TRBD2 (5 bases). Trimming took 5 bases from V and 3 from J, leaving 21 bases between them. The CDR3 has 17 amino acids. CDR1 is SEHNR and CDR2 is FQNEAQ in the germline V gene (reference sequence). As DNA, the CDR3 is TGTGCCAGCAGCCACCCCATCACCGGAGCGGATACAGATACGCAGTATTTT. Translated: CASSHPITGADTDTQYF.

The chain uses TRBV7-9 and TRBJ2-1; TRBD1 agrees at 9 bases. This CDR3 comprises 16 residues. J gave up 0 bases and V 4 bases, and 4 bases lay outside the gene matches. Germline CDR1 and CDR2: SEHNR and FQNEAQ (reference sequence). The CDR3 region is CASSSGQGNSYNEQFF. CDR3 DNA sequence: TGTGCCAGCAGCTCAGGACAGGGGAACTCCTACAATGAGCAGTTCTTC.

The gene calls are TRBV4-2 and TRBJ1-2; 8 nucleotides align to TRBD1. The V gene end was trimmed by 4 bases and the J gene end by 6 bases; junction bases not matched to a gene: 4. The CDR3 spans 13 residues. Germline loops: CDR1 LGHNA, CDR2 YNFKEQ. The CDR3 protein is CASSPGQGNGYTF. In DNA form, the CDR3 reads TGTGCCAGCAGCCCTGGACAGGGTAATGGCTACACCTTC.

The CDR3 spells CASSFWESHPGNTIYF. In DNA form, the CDR3 reads TGTGCCAGCAGCTTCTGGGAGTCACACCCTGGAAACACCATATATTTT. The chain recombines TRBV13 with TRBJ1-3, with D unresolved. V dropped 3 bases and J dropped 2 bases, with 14 bases sitting between them. The CDR3 has 16 amino acids. Germline V gene sequence: CDR1 PRHDT, CDR2 FYEKMQ (reference sequence).

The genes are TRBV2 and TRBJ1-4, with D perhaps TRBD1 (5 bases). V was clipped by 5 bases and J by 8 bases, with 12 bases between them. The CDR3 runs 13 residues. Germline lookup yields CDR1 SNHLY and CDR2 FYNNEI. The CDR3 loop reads CASSKTEEEKLFF. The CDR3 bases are TGTGCCAGCAGTAAGACAGAGGAGGAAAAACTGTTTTTT.